Below, one T cell receptor beta chain is given with its context. The data derive from a study of blood T cells in healthy people across ages. Trimming shortened V by 5 bases and J by 3 bases, and 19 bases separated the two germline ends. CDR1 and CDR2 from the germline V gene are SQVTM and ANQGSEA. There are 16 residues in the CDR3. Using a J-beta primer mix together with a sample-barcoded 5' primer, a second PCR was run for roughly 6 to 11 cycles. TCRdb recomputed calls from the 5' RACE reads with MiXCR, one row per CDR3 protein. The sample holds over 1,500,000 distinct CDR3 sequences, about two fifths seen once.

This chain connects TRBV29-1 to TRBJ2-2; D could derive from TRBD1 or TRBD2 (5 bases each). The origin of this receptor is a human donor in good health. The sample was blood. CDR3 in amino acids: CSVLSRDPNDTGELFF. In DNA form, the CDR3 reads TGCAGCGTTCTATCCCGGGACCCTAATGACACCGGGGAGCTGTTTTTT.